A selection of T cell receptor beta chains follows, all from one sample in a study of cytomegalovirus exposure and HLA in healthy donors. Libraries were prepared by immunoSEQ multiplex PCR; TCRdb keeps only in-frame clonotypes and omits some of them. Seen here are under 100,000 clones, around 79% observed once, and the top ten hold roughly 12%. The sample comprised PBMCs. These receptors all come from a human donor in good health. Both conserved end residues are part of each CDR3. D genes are given only for firm matches. Clone sizes are given selectively: once, few, many, or a class where the clone is expanded.

D,J,V,size,DNA,CDR3
.,TRBJ1-4,TRBV25-1,.,TGTGCCAGCAGTGGGGGACACGATGCAACTAATGAAAAACTGTTTTTT,CASSGGHDATNEKLFF
TRBD1,TRBJ2-7,TRBV27,.,TGTGCCAGCAGTAGGCCGGGACAGGGGTTTTACGAGCAGTACTTC,CASSRPGQGFYEQYF
.,TRBJ1-2,TRBV4-2,.,TGTGCCAGCAGCTTTAGGGGCAGGGGTAACTATGGCTACACCTTC,CASSFRGRGNYGYTF
TRBD2,TRBJ2-5,TRBV4-2,.,TGTGCCAGCAGCCAGGTGACTAGCGGGGGCCGTGGAGAGACCCAGTACTTC,CASSQVTSGGRGETQYF
TRBD2,TRBJ2-7,TRBV5-1,.,TGCGCCAGCAGCTCCCGGACTAGCTACGAGCAGTACTTC,CASSSRTSYEQYF
.,TRBJ1-2,TRBV7-9,.,TGTGCCAGCAGCTTAGCCGGGGAGGCCTATGGCTACACCTTC,CASSLAGEAYGYTF
TRBD1,TRBJ2-1,TRBV2,.,TGTGCCAGCAGTGCACTACAGGGGGTTAGCTCCTACAATGAGCAGTTCTTC,CASSALQGVSSYNEQFF
.,TRBJ2-2,TRBV5-1,few,TGCGCCAGCAGTTGGCCGAACACCGGGGAGCTGTTTTTT,CASSWPNTGELFF
TRBD2,TRBJ2-1,TRBV18,.,TGTGCCAGCTCACCGGCGGGGGGGCATTACAATGAGCAGTTCTTC,CASSPAGGHYNEQFF
TRBD1,TRBJ1-3,TRBV5-6,few,TGTGCCAGCAGGCTACAGGGGTCTGGAAACACCATATATTTT,CASRLQGSGNTIYF
.,TRBJ2-7,TRBV2,few,TGTGCCAGCAGTGAACGACAGGTGGCGGACTTC,CASSERQVADF
.,TRBJ2-7,TRBV2,few,TGTGCCAGCAGTGCGGGGGACGAGCAGTACTTC,CASSAGDEQYF
TRBD2,TRBJ2-2,TRBV5-1,.,TGCGCCAGCAGCCCCAACTTAGCGGGGGGCGCCGGGGAGCTGTTTTTT,CASSPNLAGGAGELFF
.,TRBJ1-1,TRBV6-5,.,TGTGCCAGCAGCCATACAGGGCCGAACACTGAAGCTTTCTTT,CASSHTGPNTEAFF
.,TRBJ1-1,TRBV2,.,TGTGCCAGCGTACAGCTGAACACTGAAGCTTTCTTT,CASVQLNTEAFF
TRBD2,TRBJ2-5,TRBV15,.,TGTGCCACCGGGGTTGAGCGGGGGGAGACCCAGTACTTC,CATGVERGETQYF
.,TRBJ1-3,TRBV7-6,once,TGTGCCAGCAGCTTGCCCTGGGGCATGTCAAGAAACACCATATATTTT,CASSLPWGMSRNTIYF
.,TRBJ1-1,TRBV9,.,TGTGCCAGCAGCGTAGTTCTTGGGGGACAGAACACTGAAGCTTTCTTT,CASSVVLGGQNTEAFF
.,TRBJ1-2,TRBV10-3,.,TGTGCCATCGCCGGCAGGATTTATGGCTACACCTTC,CAIAGRIYGYTF
.,TRBJ2-4,TRBV28,.,TGTGCCACCTTGGGGGGAATTGGGTCCAAAAACATTCAGTACTTC,CATLGGIGSKNIQYF
.,TRBJ1-1,TRBV6-5,.,TGTGCCAGCAGATACAGTGGCAGTCTGAACACTGAAGCTTTCTTT,CASRYSGSLNTEAFF
TRBD1,TRBJ1-6,TRBV25-1,few,TGTGCCAGCAGTCCGACAGGGGGAGACTCACCCCTCCACTTT,CASSPTGGDSPLHF
TRBD1,TRBJ2-2,TRBV5-1,once,TGCGCCAGCAGGAGACAGGGAGTAAATCCCACCGGGGAGCTGTTTTTT,CASRRQGVNPTGELFF
.,TRBJ2-7,TRBV2,few,TGTGCCAGCAGTGCAGACTATGCCCCCTACGAGCAGTACTTC,CASSADYAPYEQYF
TRBD2,TRBJ2-3,TRBV5-4,.,TGTGCCAGCAGCCCCCCAGAGCGGGGGACAGATACGCAGTATTTT,CASSPPERGTDTQYF
TRBD1,TRBJ2-1,TRBV19,.,TGTGCCAGCACACAGGGGCGATATTCCTACAATGAGCAGTTCTTC,CASTQGRYSYNEQFF
TRBD1,TRBJ1-6,TRBV19,.,TGTGCCAGTACCACATCGACAGGGGGCTTTTCACCCCTCCACTTT,CASTTSTGGFSPLHF
TRBD2,TRBJ2-5,TRBV19,.,TGTGCCAGTGGAAAAAGAGCGGGGGAGCAAGAGACCCAGTACTTC,CASGKRAGEQETQYF
.,TRBJ2-7,TRBV6-5,few,TGTGCCAGCAGTGCGGCGAGGCCCTACGAGCAGTACTTC,CASSAARPYEQYF
TRBD1,TRBJ2-7,TRBV7-9,few,TGTGCCAGCAGCTTAGTTGGACAGGCCTACGAGCAGTACTTC,CASSLVGQAYEQYF
.,TRBJ2-6,TRBV6-1,.,TGTGCCAGCACCTTATCGGGGTCTGGGGCCAACGTCCTGACTTTC,CASTLSGSGANVLTF
.,TRBJ1-6,TRBV6-1,.,TGTGCCAGCAGTGAATTAGGTTGGGGCGACTCTCCGAAGAGGAATTCACCCCTCCACTTT,CASSELGWGDSPKRNSPLHF
TRBD1,TRBJ1-5,TRBV5-4,few,TGTGCCAGCAGCCGACAGGGGGAGAATCAGCCCCAGCATTTT,CASSRQGENQPQHF
.,TRBJ2-2,TRBV5-1,few,TGCGCCAGCAGCCTGACTAGTACGAACACCGGGGAGCTGTTTTTT,CASSLTSTNTGELFF